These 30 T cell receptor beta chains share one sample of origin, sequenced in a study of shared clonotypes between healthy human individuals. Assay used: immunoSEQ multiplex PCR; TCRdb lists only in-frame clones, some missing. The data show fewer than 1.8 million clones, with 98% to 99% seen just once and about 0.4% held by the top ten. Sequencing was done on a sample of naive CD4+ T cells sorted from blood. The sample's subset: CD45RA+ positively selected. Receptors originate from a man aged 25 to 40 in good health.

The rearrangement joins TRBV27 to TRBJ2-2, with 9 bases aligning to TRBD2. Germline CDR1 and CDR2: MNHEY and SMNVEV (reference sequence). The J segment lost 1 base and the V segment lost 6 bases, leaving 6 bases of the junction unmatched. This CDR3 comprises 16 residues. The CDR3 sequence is CASRPGLARNTGELFF. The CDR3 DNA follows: TGTGCCAGCAGACCCGGACTAGCGAGGAACACCGGGGAGCTGTTTTTT.

The CDR3 reads CASSETSGSLHEQFF. The CDR3 DNA is TGCGCCAGCAGCGAGACTAGCGGGAGTCTTCATGAGCAGTTCTTC. The V and J genes are TRBV5-1 and TRBJ2-1, with 12 bases identical to TRBD2. Germline assignment: CDR1 SGHRS and CDR2 YFSETQ. The V segment lost 4 bases and the J segment 8 bases; nucleotides outside the gene matches: 7. The CDR3 is made up of 15 amino acids.

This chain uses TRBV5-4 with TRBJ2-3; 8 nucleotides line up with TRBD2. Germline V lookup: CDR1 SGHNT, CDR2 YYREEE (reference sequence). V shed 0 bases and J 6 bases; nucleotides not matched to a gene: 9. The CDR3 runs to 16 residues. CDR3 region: CASSLDTRAGADTQYF. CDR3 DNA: TGTGCCAGCAGCTTGGATACAAGAGCGGGAGCGGATACGCAGTATTTT.

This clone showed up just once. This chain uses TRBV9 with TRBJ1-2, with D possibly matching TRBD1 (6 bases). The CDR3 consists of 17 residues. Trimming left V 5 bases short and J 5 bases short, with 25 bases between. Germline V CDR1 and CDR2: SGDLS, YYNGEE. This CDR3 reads CASSPLRSTGVVYGYTF. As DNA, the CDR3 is TGTGCCAGCAGTCCCCTCCGGTCGACAGGAGTTGTATATGGCTACACCTTC.

The CDR3 region is CSARNDHDQFF. For the CDR3, the DNA is TGCAGTGCTAGAAATGACCACGACCAGTTCTTC. The chain links TRBV20-1 to TRBJ2-1; D is unclear. Germline V gene sequence: CDR1 DFQATT, CDR2 SNEGSKA (reference sequence). V was clipped by 2 bases and J by 13 bases, with 12 bases between them. The CDR3 consists of 11 residues.

This CDR3 is CASSSSGQGVGEQYF. In DNA form, the CDR3 reads TGTGCCAGCAGTTCGTCGGGACAGGGGGTTGGGGAGCAGTACTTC. The chain combines TRBV28 with TRBJ2-7, with 11 bases identical to TRBD1. V dropped 4 bases and J dropped 7; count of bases not matched to a gene: 9. Germline CDR1 reads MDHEN; CDR2 reads SYDVKM. This CDR3 spans 15 amino acids.

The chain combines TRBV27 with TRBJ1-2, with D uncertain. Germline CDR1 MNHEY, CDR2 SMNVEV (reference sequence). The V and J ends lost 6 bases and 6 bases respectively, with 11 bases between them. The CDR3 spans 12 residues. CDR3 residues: CASRASLDGYTF. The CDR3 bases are TGTGCCAGCAGAGCGTCCCTGGATGGCTACACCTTC.

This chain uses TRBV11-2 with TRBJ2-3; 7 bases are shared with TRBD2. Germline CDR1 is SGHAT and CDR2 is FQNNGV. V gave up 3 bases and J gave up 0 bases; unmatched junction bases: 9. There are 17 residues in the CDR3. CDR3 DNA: TGTGCCAGCAGCTTGTTGCCAGCGGGAACTAGCACAGATACGCAGTATTTT. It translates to CASSLLPAGTSTDTQYF.

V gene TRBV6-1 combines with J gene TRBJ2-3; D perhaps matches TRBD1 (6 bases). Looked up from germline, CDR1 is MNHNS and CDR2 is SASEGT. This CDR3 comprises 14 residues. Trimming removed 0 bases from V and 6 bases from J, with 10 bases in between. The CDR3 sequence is CASSEATGLDTQYF. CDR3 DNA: TGTGCCAGCAGTGAAGCCACAGGGTTGGATACGCAGTATTTT.

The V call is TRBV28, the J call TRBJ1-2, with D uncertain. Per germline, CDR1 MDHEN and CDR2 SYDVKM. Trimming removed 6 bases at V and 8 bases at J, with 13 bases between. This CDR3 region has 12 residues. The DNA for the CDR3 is TGTGCCAGCAGGCAGACCCACGGCGGCTACACCTTC. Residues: CASRQTHGGYTF.

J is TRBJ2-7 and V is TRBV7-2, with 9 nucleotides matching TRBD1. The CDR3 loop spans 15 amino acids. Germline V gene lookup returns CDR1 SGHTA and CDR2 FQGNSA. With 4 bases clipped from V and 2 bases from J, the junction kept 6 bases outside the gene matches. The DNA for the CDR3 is TGTGCCAGCAGCTACGGACAGGGGTTACCCTACGAGCAGTACTTC. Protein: CASSYGQGLPYEQYF.

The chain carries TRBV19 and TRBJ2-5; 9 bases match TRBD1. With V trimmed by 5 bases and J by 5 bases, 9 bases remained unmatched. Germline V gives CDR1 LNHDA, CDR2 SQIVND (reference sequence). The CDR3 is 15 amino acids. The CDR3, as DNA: TGTGCCAGTAGTCCAGAGGGACAGGGATTGGAGACCCAGTACTTC. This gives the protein CASSPEGQGLETQYF.

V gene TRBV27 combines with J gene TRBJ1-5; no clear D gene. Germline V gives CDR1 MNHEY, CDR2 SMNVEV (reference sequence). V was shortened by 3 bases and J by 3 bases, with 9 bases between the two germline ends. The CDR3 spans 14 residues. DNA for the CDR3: TGTGCCAGCAGTTTGGGAGGGTACAATCAGCCCCAGCATTTT. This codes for CASSLGGYNQPQHF.

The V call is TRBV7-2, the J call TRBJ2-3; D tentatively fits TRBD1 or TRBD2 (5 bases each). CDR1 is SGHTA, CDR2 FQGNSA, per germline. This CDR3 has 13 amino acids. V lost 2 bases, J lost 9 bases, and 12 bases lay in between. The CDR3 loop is CASSLQLRGTQYF. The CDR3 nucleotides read TGTGCCAGCAGCTTACAGTTGAGGGGCACGCAGTATTTT. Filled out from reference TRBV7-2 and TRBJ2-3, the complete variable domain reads GAGVSQSPSNKVTEKGKDVELRCDPISGHTALYWYRQSLGQGLEFLIYFQGNSAPDKSGLPSDRFSAERTGGSVSTLTIQRTQQEDSAVYLCASSLQLRGTQYFGPGTRLTVL.

The CDR3 loop reads CASSQGPSGSLYEQYF. The CDR3 DNA is TGCGCCAGCAGCCAAGGTCCTAGCGGGAGTCTCTACGAGCAGTACTTC. The chain employs TRBV4-3 and TRBJ2-7; TRBD2 matches 10 bases. J gave up 3 bases and V 1 base, and 6 bases lay outside the gene matches. The germline V gene has CDR1 LGHNA and CDR2 YSLEER. The CDR3 totals 16 residues.

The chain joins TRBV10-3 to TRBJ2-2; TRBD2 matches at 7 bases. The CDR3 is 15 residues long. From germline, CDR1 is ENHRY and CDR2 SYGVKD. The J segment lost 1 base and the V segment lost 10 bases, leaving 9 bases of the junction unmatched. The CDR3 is CATGPSSGNTGELFF. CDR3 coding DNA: TGTGCCACGGGCCCCTCTAGCGGGAACACCGGGGAGCTGTTTTTT.

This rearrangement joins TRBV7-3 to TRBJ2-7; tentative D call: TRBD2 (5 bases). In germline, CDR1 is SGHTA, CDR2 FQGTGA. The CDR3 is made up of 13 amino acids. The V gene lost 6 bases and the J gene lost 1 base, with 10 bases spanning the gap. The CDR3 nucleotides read TGTGCCAGCAGTCCGCCGGGGTCCTACGAGCAGTACTTC. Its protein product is CASSPPGSYEQYF.

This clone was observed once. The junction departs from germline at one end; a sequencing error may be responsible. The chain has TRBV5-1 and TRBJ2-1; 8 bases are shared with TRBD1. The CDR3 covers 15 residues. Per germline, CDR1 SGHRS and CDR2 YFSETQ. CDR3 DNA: TGCGCCAGCGGCTTAACCGTTCTGGGACAGGCCGAGCAGTTCTTC. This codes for CASGLTVLGQAEQFF.

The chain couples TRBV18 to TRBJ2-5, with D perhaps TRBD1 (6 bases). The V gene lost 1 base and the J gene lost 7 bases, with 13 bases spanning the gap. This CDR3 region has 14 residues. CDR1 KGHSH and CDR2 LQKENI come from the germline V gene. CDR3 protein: CASSPLQGDGTQYF. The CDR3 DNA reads TGTGCCAGCTCACCACTACAGGGTGACGGGACCCAGTACTTC.

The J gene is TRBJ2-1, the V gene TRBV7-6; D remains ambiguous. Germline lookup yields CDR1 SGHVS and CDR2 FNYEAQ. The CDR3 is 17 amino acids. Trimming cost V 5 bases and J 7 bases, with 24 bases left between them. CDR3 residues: CASSTLSALSVGNEQFF. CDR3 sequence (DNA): TGTGCCAGCAGCACCCTATCGGCCCTATCGGTCGGGAATGAGCAGTTCTTC.

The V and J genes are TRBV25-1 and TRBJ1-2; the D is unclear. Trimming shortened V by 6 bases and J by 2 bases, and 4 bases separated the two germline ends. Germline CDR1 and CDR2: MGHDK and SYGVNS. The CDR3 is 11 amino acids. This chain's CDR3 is CASSRNYGYTF. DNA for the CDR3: TGTGCCAGCAGCAGGAACTATGGCTACACCTTC.

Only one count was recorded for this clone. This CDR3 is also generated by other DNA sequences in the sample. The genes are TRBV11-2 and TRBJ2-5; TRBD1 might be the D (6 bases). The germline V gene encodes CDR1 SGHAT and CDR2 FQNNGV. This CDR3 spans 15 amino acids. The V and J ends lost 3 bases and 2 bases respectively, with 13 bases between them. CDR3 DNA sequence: TGTGCCAGCAGCTTGGCTACAGGGTTGCAAGAGACCCAGTACTTC. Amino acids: CASSLATGLQETQYF.

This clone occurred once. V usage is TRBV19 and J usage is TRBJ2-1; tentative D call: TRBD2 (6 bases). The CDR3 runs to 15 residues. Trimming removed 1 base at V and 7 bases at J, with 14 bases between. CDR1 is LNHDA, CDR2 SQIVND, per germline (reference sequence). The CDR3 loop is CASSIGRLGLNEQFF. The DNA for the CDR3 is TGTGCCAGTAGTATAGGCAGGTTGGGACTTAATGAGCAGTTCTTC.

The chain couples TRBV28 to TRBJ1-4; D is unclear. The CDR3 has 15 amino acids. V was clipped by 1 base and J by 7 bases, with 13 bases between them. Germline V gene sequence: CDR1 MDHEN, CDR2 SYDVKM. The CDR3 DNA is TGTGCCAGCAGTTTATTCAGTACCGGGCGTGAAAAACTGTTTTTT. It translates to CASSLFSTGREKLFF.

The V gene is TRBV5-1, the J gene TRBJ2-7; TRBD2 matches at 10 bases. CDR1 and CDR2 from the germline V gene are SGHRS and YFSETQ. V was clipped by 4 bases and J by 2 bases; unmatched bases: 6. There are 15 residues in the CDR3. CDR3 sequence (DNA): TGCGCCAGCAGCCCGGGACTAGCGCAAACCTACGAGCAGTACTTC. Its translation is CASSPGLAQTYEQYF.

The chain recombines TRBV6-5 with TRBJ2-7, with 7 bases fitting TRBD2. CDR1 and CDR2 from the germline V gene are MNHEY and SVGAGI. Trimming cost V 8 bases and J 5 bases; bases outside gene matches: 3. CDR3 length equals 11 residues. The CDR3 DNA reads TGTGCCAGCCTCGGGGGGAACGAGCAGTACTTC. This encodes CASLGGNEQYF.

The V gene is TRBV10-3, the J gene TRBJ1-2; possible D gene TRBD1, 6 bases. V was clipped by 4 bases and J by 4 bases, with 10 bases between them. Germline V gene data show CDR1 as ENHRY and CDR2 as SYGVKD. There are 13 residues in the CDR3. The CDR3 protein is CAISVETGYGYTF. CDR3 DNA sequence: TGTGCCATCAGTGTTGAGACAGGCTATGGCTACACCTTC.

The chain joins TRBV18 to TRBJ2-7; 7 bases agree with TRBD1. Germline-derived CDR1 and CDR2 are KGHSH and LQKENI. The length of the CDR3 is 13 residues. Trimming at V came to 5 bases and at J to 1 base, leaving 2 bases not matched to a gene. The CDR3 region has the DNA TGTGCCAGCTCAGACAGGGCGTCCTACGAGCAGTACTTC. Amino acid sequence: CASSDRASYEQYF.

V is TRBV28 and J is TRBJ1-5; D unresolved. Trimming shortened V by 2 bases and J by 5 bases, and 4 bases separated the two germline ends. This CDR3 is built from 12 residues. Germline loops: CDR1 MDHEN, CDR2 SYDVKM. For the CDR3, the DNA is TGTGCCAGCAGTTTAATATATCAGCCCCAGCATTTT. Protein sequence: CASSLIYQPQHF.

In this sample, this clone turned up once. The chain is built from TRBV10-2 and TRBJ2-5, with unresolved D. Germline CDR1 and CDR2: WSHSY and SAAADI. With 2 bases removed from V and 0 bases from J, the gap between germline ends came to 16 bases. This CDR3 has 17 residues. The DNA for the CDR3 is TGCGCCAGCAGTGAGGGGGTGGCGATACGGAACCAAGAGACCCAGTACTTC. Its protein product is CASSEGVAIRNQETQYF.